A single sample is the source of the 5 T cell receptor beta chains below, sequenced in a study of T cell changes during pregnancy in multiple sclerosis. The data were produced by immunoSEQ multiplex PCR, yet TCRdb's version contains in-frame clones alone and is incomplete. The top ten hold 3.7% of the sample, which has tens of thousands of clones, 80% to 95% seen once. The sample in question was peripheral blood, obtained after pregnancy. The origin of the receptors is a female donor in good health, enrolled as a control in a pregnancy study.

The chain carries TRBV9 and TRBJ2-1; D unresolved. Germline V CDR1 and CDR2: SGDLS, YYNGEE. This CDR3 has 16 amino acids. The V end lost 5 bases, the J end lost 0 bases, and 15 bases lay between the germline ends. CDR3 region: CASSPLGRSSYNEQFF. DNA for the CDR3: TGTGCCAGCAGTCCCCTCGGTCGGAGCTCCTACAATGAGCAGTTCTTC.

With regard to this clone: Mismatch with germline at one junction end may stem from a read error. V and J are TRBV6-1 and TRBJ1-2; perhaps TRBD1 as D (5 bases). Germline V gene sequence: CDR1 MNHNS, CDR2 SASEGT. The CDR3 extends over 12 amino acids. The CDR3 DNA follows: TGTGCCAGCAGTGAAATCGATGAAGACAGTTTCTTC. It translates to CASSEIDEDSFF.

The rearrangement links TRBV7-2 to TRBJ2-5; TRBD2 agrees at 7 bases. The J segment lost 3 bases and the V segment lost 2 bases, leaving 3 bases of the junction unmatched. Germline CDR1 reads SGHTA; CDR2 reads FQGNSA. The CDR3 length is 14 residues. The CDR3 region has the DNA TGTGCCAGCAGCTTATGGGAGGGGAAAGAGACCCAGTACTTC. Its protein is CASSLWEGKETQYF.

The V gene is TRBV18, the J gene TRBJ1-1, with no clear D. The germline V and J ends were trimmed by 2 bases and 5 bases, with 12 bases remaining between them. This CDR3 has 14 amino acids. Germline CDR1 reads KGHSH; CDR2 reads LQKENI. The CDR3 sequence: CASSPTTVRTEAFF. CDR3 in DNA: TGTGCCAGCTCACCAACTACGGTTAGGACTGAAGCTTTCTTT.

This clone showed up just once. The V call is TRBV11-3, the J call TRBJ2-1, with 8 bases fitting TRBD2. Trimming removed 5 bases from V and 9 bases from J; junction bases left unmatched: 6. CDR1 and CDR2 (germline): SGHNT, YENEEA. This CDR3 spans 13 amino acids. The CDR3 DNA reads TGTGCCAGCAGCCCCGGACTAGCCAGTGAGCAGTTCTTC. Its protein product is CASSPGLASEQFF.